The present TCR beta chain was sequenced within a study of blood T cell repertoires in COVID-19. About the study: Donors in the United States, Italy and Spain gave samples during acute or convalescent COVID-19. Nucleic acid was either cDNA or gDNA, and it came from T cells, B-cell-depleted T cells, or PBMCs.

The CDR3 consists of 15 residues. Germline-derived CDR1 and CDR2 are MNHEY and SVGAGI. The V end lost 5 bases, the J end lost 0 bases, and 11 bases lay between the germline ends. Original processing notes: Amplification of reference gene primers provided the estimated nucleated cell counts. Assay: immunoSEQ multiplex PCR; the TCRdb copy retains only in-frame clones and omits some. That table supplies the V and J calls and clone size; D and trimming were determined from the DNA. The sample holds about 50,000 clones, approximately 83% seen once. What was sequenced was peripheral blood. This TCR came from a man aged 65 to 79 with active COVID-19. This rearrangement joins TRBV6-5 to TRBJ2-4; the D is unclear. The CDR3 reads CASSPRSIAKNIQYF. In nucleotides, the CDR3 is TGTGCCAGCAGTCCGCGCTCGATAGCCAAAAACATTCAGTACTTC.